Following are 24 T cell receptor beta chains from one sample sequenced in a study of cytomegalovirus exposure and HLA in healthy donors. The PCR used 60 Vbeta and 13 Jbeta primers. This table comes from immunoSEQ multiplex PCR, and its TCRdb copy is limited to in-frame clones, with some not included. The sample includes 160,000 or so clones, approximately 80% of them seen just once. The sequencing sample was made of PBMCs. The source of these receptors is a male donor in good health and CMV-seropositive.

The rearrangement uses TRBV7-2 and TRBJ2-1; no clear D gene. CDR1 and CDR2 from the germline V gene are SGHTA and FQGNSA. This CDR3 has 15 residues. Trimming took 8 bases from V and 9 from J, leaving 23 bases between them. The CDR3 reads CASSYQAALVSEQFF. For the CDR3, the DNA is TGTGCCAGCTCTTATCAGGCAGCCCTTGTCAGTGAGCAGTTCTTC. The full variable domain, with the rest looked up from reference TRBV7-2 and TRBJ2-1, is GAGVSQSPSNKVTEKGKDVELRCDPISGHTALYWYRQSLGQGLEFLIYFQGNSAPDKSGLPSDRFSAERTGGSVSTLTIQRTQQEDSAVYLCASSYQAALVSEQFFGPGTRLTVL.

The chain links TRBV7-9 to TRBJ1-6; 7 bases line up with TRBD1. The CDR3 consists of 16 residues. The V and J ends lost 1 base and 5 bases, in that order; junction bases with no gene match: 5. Germline CDR1 reads SEHNR; CDR2 reads FQNEAQ (reference sequence). The CDR3 DNA sequence: TGTGCCAGCAGCTTAGGAACAGGGACAGATAATTCACCCCTCCACTTT. It yields the protein CASSLGTGTDNSPLHF.

The chain carries TRBV4-1 and TRBJ2-2; no firm D call. This CDR3 comprises 15 residues. The germline CDR1 and CDR2 sequences are MGHRA and YSYEKL. V was trimmed by 4 bases and J by 8 bases, leaving 17 bases between them. CDR3 region: CASSPLGQRSGELFF. CDR3 bases: TGCGCCAGCAGCCCATTGGGTCAGCGATCGGGGGAGCTGTTTTTT.

The rearrangement joins TRBV30 to TRBJ2-2; TRBD2 aligns across 8 bases. Germline trimming cut 2 bases from V and 6 bases from J; bases unmatched to any gene: 11. There are 16 residues in the CDR3. Germline-derived CDR1 and CDR2 are GTSNPN and SVGIG (reference sequence). The CDR3: CAWSTGLGDVAGELFF. The CDR3 DNA reads as TGTGCCTGGAGTACGGGACTAGGGGATGTCGCCGGGGAGCTGTTTTTT.

The chain joins TRBV7-9 to TRBJ2-5; TRBD2 might be the D (6 bases). The last part of the DNA fits TRBJ2-7 better; the J call may be wrong. This CDR3 is 12 amino acids long. CDR1 is SEHNR and CDR2 is FQNEAQ in the germline V gene (reference sequence). CDR3 in amino acids: CASSRESYEQYF. Here the CDR3 DNA reads TGTGCCAGCAGCCGGGAGTCCTACGAGCAGTACTTC.

The rearrangement joins TRBV18 to TRBJ2-3; a possible D gene is TRBD2 (6 bases). CDR1 is KGHSH, CDR2 LQKENI, per germline. V lost 1 base, J lost 6 bases, and 8 bases lay in between. CDR3 length: 13 residues. The DNA of the CDR3 is TGTGCCAGCTCACCACTCGGAGGGGATACGCAGTATTTT. The encoded protein is CASSPLGGDTQYF.

This rearrangement joins TRBV27 to TRBJ2-1, with a weak D call TRBD2 (5 bases). CDR3 length equals 14 residues. Germline V gene sequence: CDR1 MNHEY, CDR2 SMNVEV (reference sequence). Trimming cost V 3 bases and J 9 bases, with 15 bases left between them. The CDR3 loop reads CASSFGLASGEQFF. Written as DNA, the CDR3 is TGTGCCAGCAGTTTTGGGCTAGCAAGCGGTGAGCAGTTCTTC.

The genes are TRBV28 and TRBJ2-1, with 11 bases lining up with TRBD1. J lost 10 bases, V lost 5 bases, and 10 bases had no gene match. The CDR3 extends over 15 amino acids. The germline V gene has CDR1 MDHEN and CDR2 SYDVKM. CDR3 protein: CASSTRDRGIREQFF. CDR3 in DNA: TGTGCCAGCAGTACACGGGACAGGGGGATTCGGGAGCAGTTCTTC.

The chain combines TRBV27 with TRBJ2-7; D uncertain. The V gene lost 0 bases and the J gene lost 3 bases, with 6 bases spanning the gap. CDR3 length: 13 residues. Germline CDR1 and CDR2: MNHEY and SMNVEV (reference sequence). This chain's CDR3 is CASSLSLNYEQYF. DNA of the CDR3: TGTGCCAGCAGTTTATCACTTAACTACGAGCAGTACTTC.

The chain carries TRBV18 and TRBJ1-2; 7 bases match TRBD1. Germline values: CDR1 KGHSH, CDR2 LQKENI. The CDR3 contains 17 residues. V gave up 1 base and J gave up 2 bases; unmatched junction bases: 10. This CDR3 is CASSPLPLGTENYGYTF. CDR3 nucleotide sequence: TGTGCCAGCTCACCACTGCCGTTGGGGACAGAAAACTATGGCTACACCTTC.

The rearrangement joins TRBV11-3 to TRBJ2-6; 10 bases match TRBD1. Per the germline V gene, CDR1 is SGHNT and CDR2 is YENEEA. CDR3 size: 18 residues. The J segment lost 0 bases and the V segment lost 1 base, leaving 3 bases of the junction unmatched. CDR3 sequence: CASSLGTGGFSGANVLTF. The CDR3 DNA follows: TGTGCCAGCAGCTTAGGGACAGGGGGTTTCTCTGGGGCCAACGTCCTGACTTTC. Together with reference TRBV11-3 and TRBJ2-6, the CDR3 gives the full variable domain: EAGVVQSPRYKIIEKKQPVAFWCNPISGHNTLYWYLQNLGQGPELLIRYENEEAVDDSQLPKDRFSAERLKGVDSTLKIQPAELGDSAVYLCASSLGTGGFSGANVLTFGAGSRLTVL.

The chain carries TRBV25-1 and TRBJ1-2; 12 nucleotides align to TRBD1. CDR1 is MGHDK and CDR2 is SYGVNS in the germline V gene. The CDR3 extends over 18 amino acids. With V trimmed by 3 bases and J by 2 bases, 10 bases remained unmatched. The CDR3 region has the DNA TGTGCCAGCAGTGATTTGGGACAGGGGGCGCGTTCGAACTATGGCTACACCTTC. This gives the protein CASSDLGQGARSNYGYTF.

V usage is TRBV19 and J usage is TRBJ1-3; D may be TRBD1 (5 bases). The CDR3 extends over 17 amino acids. The germline CDR1 and CDR2 sequences are LNHDA and SQIVND (reference sequence). V shed 5 bases and J shed 0 bases, with 17 bases lying between them. CDR3 nucleotides: TGTGCCAGTAGTCCTACCGACAGACTGAGCTCTGGAAACACCATATATTTT. Encoded protein: CASSPTDRLSSGNTIYF.

The chain links TRBV19 to TRBJ1-2; D might be TRBD1 (5 bases). The V gene's germline CDR1 is LNHDA and CDR2 SQIVND (reference sequence). V was shortened by 4 bases and J by 6 bases, with 9 bases between the two germline ends. The CDR3 covers 12 residues. CDR3 coding DNA: TGTGCCAGTAGTACCACCAGGGATGGCTACACCTTC. It encodes CASSTTRDGYTF. Based on the CDR3 plus reference TRBV19 and TRBJ1-2, the full variable domain is DGGITQSPKYLFRKEGQNVTLSCEQNLNHDAMYWYRQDPGQGLRLIYYSQIVNDFQKGDIAEGYSVSREKKESFPLTVTSAQKNPTAFYLCASSTTRDGYTFGSGTRLTVV.

The rearrangement joins TRBV27 to TRBJ1-2, with TRBD1 as a possible D gene (6 bases). The CDR3 contains 13 residues. V gave up 1 base and J gave up 8 bases, with 11 bases separating them. CDR1 is MNHEY and CDR2 is SMNVEV in the germline V gene (reference sequence). CDR3 DNA: TGTGCCAGCAGTTTATTGAGGACAGAAGGCTACACCTTC. It codes for CASSLLRTEGYTF.

The chain recombines TRBV6-5 with TRBJ1-2; weak D call: TRBD1 (6 bases). The V gene's germline CDR1 is MNHEY and CDR2 SVGAGI. The CDR3 consists of 15 residues. V shed 7 bases and J shed 4 bases, with 19 bases lying between them. Written as DNA, the CDR3 is TGTGCCAGCACCGACGGGGGGCACGGCTCCTATGGCTACACCTTC. Residues: CASTDGGHGSYGYTF.

J is TRBJ2-1 and V is TRBV21-1; TRBD1, as called in the table, went unchecked against the DNA. TRBV21-1 is listed as a pseudogene. The CDR3 runs to 17 residues. The CDR3 loop reads CASSVEHRDSRLNEQFF. CDR3 nucleotides: TGTGCCAGCAGCGTAGAGCACCGGGACAGTCGTTTAAATGAGCAGTTCTTC.

V usage is TRBV5-5 and J usage is TRBJ1-5; TRBD1 might be the D (6 bases). V lost 4 bases and J 11 bases, leaving 19 bases between the germline ends. The CDR3 is 14 residues long. Germline V CDR1 and CDR2: SGHKS, YYEKEE (reference sequence). This CDR3 reads CASSPTGTWMTQHF. The CDR3 DNA is TGTGCCAGCAGCCCAACAGGGACCTGGATGACCCAGCATTTT.

This rearrangement joins TRBV30 to TRBJ2-1; D not resolved. Germline CDR1 GTSNPN, CDR2 SVGIG (reference sequence). The CDR3 sequence is 11 residues long. V was pared by 3 bases and J by 5 bases, with 5 bases between. The CDR3 nucleotides read TGTGCCTGGAGACAGCACAATGAGCAGTTCTTC. This sequence encodes CAWRQHNEQFF.

This chain connects TRBV9 to TRBJ2-3; D might be TRBD2 (6 bases). Germline V gives CDR1 SGDLS, CDR2 YYNGEE. V was clipped by 0 bases and J by 5 bases, with 16 bases between them. CDR3 size: 16 residues. In DNA form, the CDR3 reads TGTGCCAGCAGCGTAGGGCGGGCGGGACGGGTAGATACGCAGTATTTT. Translation: CASSVGRAGRVDTQYF.

This chain uses TRBV10-3 with TRBJ2-1; 8 nucleotides line up with TRBD1. The germline V gene has CDR1 ENHRY and CDR2 SYGVKD. V lost 6 bases to trimming and J lost 7 bases; unmatched junction nucleotides: 8. CDR3 length equals 14 residues. The CDR3 DNA follows: TGTGCCATCAGACCCGGACAGGGACTTAATGAGCAGTTCTTC. It codes for CAIRPGQGLNEQFF.

The chain has TRBV5-1 and TRBJ2-2; TRBD2 might be the D (6 bases). This CDR3 region has 16 residues. The germline gives CDR1 SGHRS, CDR2 YFSETQ. The germline V and J ends were trimmed by 2 bases and 4 bases, with 15 bases remaining between them. As DNA, the CDR3 is TGCGCCAGCAGCTTCTCGGGAGACCAACGCACCGGGGAGCTGTTTTTT. It yields the protein CASSFSGDQRTGELFF.

The chain has TRBV9 and TRBJ2-7; 7 positions agree with TRBD1. The ends lost 2 bases at V and 0 bases at J; junction bases unmatched: 8. Germline V CDR1 and CDR2: SGDLS, YYNGEE. CDR3 size: 16 residues. The CDR3 region is CASSVSPGTVSYEQYF. The CDR3 DNA is TGTGCCAGCAGCGTTTCACCCGGGACAGTCTCCTACGAGCAGTACTTC.

The chain combines TRBV6-5 with TRBJ1-5; possible D gene TRBD1, 6 bases. Germline values: CDR1 MNHEY, CDR2 SVGAGI. V lost 0 bases and J lost 4, with 10 bases in between. CDR3 length: 15 amino acids. The CDR3 region is CASSYSGQGNQPQHF. CDR3 DNA sequence: TGTGCCAGCAGTTACTCGGGTCAGGGGAATCAGCCCCAGCATTTT.